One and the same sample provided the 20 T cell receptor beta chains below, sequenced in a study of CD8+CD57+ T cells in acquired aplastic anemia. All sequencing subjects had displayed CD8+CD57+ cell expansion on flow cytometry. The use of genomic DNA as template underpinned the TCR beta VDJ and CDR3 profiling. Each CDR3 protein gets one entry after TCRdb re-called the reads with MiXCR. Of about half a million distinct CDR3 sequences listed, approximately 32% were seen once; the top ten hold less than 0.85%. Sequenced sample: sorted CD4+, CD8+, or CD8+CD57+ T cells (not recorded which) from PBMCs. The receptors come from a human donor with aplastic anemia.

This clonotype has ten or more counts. CDR3 sequence (DNA): TGTGCCACCAGCAGAGGGCAGGCGAACTATGGCTACACCTTC. Residues: CATSRGQANYGYTF. The rearrangement links TRBV15 to TRBJ1-2; D remains unclear. Germline CDR1 reads LNHNV; CDR2 reads YYDKDF (reference sequence). The CDR3 is 14 residues long. V shed 1 base and J shed 2 bases, with 8 bases lying between them.

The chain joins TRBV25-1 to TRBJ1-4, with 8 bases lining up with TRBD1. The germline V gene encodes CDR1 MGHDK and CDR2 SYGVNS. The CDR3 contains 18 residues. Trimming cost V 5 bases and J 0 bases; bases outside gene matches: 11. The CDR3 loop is CASSSKWLQGATNEKLFF. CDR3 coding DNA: TGTGCCAGCAGTAGCAAATGGTTACAGGGGGCAACTAATGAAAAACTGTTTTTT.

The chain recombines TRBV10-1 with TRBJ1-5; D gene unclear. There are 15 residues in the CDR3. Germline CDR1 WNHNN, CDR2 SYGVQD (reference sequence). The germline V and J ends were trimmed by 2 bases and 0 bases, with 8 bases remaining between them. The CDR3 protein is CASSEQTYSNQPQHF. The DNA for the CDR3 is TGCGCCAGCAGTGAGCAGACTTATAGCAATCAGCCCCAGCATTTT.

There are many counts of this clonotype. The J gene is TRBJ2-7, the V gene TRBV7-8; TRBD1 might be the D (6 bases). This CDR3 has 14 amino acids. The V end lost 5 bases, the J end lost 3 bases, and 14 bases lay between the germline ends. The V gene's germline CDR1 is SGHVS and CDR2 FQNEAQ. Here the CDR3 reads CASSRGGQVYEQYF. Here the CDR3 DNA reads TGTGCCAGCAGCAGAGGGGGACAAGTCTACGAGCAGTACTTC. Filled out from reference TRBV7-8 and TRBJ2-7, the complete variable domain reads GAGVSQSPRYKVAKRGQDVALRCDPISGHVSLFWYQQALGQGPEFLTYFQNEAQLDKSGLPSDRFFAERPEGSVSTLKIQRTQQEDSAVYLCASSRGGQVYEQYFGPGTRLTVT.

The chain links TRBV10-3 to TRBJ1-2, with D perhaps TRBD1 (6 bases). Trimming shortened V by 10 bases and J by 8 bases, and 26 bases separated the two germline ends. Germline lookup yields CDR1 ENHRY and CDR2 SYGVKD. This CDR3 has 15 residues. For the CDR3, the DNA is TGTGCCAGCAACCCGATGGGGGGCGCGATTTTCGGCTACACCTTC. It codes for CASNPMGGAIFGYTF.

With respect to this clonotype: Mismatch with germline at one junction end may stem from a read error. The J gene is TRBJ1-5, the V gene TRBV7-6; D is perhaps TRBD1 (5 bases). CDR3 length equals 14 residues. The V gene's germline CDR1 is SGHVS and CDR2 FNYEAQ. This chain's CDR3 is CASSPGTANRPQHF. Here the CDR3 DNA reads TGTGCCAGCAGCCCCGGGACGGCTAATCGGCCCCAGCATTTT.

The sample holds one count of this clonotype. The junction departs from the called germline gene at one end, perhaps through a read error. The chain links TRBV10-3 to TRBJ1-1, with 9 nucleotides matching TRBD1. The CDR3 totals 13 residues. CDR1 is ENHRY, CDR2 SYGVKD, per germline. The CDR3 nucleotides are TGTGCCAGCAGTGAGGACAGGGGTGGAAATGCTTTCTTT. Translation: CASSEDRGGNAFF.

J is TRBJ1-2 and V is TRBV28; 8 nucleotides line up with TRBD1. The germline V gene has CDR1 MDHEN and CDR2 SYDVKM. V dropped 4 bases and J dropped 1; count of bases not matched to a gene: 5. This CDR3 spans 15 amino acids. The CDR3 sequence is CASSSSQGDNYGYTF. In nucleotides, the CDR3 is TGTGCCAGCAGTTCATCACAGGGGGATAACTATGGCTACACCTTC.

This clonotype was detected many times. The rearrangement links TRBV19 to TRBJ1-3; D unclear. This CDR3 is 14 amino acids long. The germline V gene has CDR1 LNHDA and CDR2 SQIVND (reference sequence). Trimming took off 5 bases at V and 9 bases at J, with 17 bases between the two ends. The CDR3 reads CASSVREHGVTIYF. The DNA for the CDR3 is TGTGCCAGTAGTGTTCGCGAACATGGGGTCACCATATATTTT.

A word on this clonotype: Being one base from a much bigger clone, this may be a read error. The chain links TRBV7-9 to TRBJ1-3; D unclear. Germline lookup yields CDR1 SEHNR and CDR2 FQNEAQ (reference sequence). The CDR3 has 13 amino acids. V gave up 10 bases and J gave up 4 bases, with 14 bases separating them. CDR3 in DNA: TGTGCCACGGAGAGGGTGGCAGGAAACACCATATATTTT. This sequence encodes CATERVAGNTIYF.

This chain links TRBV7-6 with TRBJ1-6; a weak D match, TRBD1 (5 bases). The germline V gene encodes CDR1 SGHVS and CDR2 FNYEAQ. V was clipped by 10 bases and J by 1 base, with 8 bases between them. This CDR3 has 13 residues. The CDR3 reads CATGGSYNSPLHF. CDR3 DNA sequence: TGTGCCACGGGGGGGTCCTATAATTCACCCCTCCACTTT.

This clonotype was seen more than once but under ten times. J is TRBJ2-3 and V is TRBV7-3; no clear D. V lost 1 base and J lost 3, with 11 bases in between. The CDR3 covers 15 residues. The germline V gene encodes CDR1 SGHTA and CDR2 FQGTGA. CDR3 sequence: CASSLSVPPTDTQYF. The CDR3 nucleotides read TGTGCCAGCAGCTTAAGCGTTCCCCCAACAGATACGCAGTATTTT.

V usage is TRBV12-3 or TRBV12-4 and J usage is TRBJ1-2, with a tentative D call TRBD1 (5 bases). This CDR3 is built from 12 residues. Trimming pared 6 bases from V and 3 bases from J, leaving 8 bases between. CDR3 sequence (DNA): TGTGCCAGCAGCCGACAGCACTATGGCTACACCTTC. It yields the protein CASSRQHYGYTF.

Written as DNA, the CDR3 is TGTGCCAGCACCCAAGGACGGGTAGGGAATTCACCCCTCCACTTT. Translation gives CASTQGRVGNSPLHF. V gene TRBV6-1 combines with J gene TRBJ1-6; no reliable D call. V was clipped by 7 bases and J by 7 bases, with 17 bases between them. The CDR3 totals 15 residues. Germline V gene lookup returns CDR1 MNHNS and CDR2 SASEGT.

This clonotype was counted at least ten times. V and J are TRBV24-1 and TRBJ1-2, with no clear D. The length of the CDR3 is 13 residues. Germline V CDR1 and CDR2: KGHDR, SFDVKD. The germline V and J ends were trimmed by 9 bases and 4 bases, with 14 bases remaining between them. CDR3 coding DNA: TGTGCCACCGCCCCTTACGGATTCTATGGCTACACCTTC. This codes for CATAPYGFYGYTF.

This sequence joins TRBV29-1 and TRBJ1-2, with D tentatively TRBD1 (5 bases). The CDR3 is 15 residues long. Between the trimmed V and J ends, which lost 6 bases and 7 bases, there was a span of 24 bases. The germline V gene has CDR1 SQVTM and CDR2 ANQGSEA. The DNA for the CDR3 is TGCAGCGTCAAGATACGGGGCAGGGAAGAATCTGGCTACACCTTC. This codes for CSVKIRGREESGYTF.

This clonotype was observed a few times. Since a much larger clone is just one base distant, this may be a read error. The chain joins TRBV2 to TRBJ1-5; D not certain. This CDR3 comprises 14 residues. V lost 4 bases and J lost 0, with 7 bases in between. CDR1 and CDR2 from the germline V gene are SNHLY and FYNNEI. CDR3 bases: TGTGCCAGCAGTGGGTCGTATAGCAATCAGCCCCAGCATTTT. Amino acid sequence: CASSGSYSNQPQHF.

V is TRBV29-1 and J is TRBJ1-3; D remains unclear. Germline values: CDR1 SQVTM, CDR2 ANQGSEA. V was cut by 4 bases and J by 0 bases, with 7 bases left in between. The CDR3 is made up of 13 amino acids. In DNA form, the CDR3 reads TGCAGCGTTGTAGAGAGCTCTGGAAACACCATATATTTT. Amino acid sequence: CSVVESSGNTIYF.

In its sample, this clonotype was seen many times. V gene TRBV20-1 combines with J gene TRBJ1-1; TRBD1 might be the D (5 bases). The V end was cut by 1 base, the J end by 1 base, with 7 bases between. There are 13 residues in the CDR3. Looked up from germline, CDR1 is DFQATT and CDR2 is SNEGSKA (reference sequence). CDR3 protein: CSARGDRNTEAFF. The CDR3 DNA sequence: TGCAGTGCTAGAGGTGACAGGAACACTGAAGCTTTCTTT.

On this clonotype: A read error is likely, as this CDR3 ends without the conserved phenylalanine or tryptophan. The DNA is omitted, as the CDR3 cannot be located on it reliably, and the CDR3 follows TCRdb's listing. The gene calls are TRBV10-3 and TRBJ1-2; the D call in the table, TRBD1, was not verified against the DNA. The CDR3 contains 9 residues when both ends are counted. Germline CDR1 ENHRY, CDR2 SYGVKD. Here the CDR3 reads CASADSAYT.